The source of this T cell receptor beta chain is a study of blood T cell repertoires in COVID-19. Using immunoSEQ multiplex PCR, the repertoire was profiled, and TCRdb retains in-frame clones only, with some absent. The data contain approximately 250,000 clones, roughly 88% of them singletons. V dropped 4 bases and J dropped 7; count of bases not matched to a gene: 9. The CDR3 contains 16 residues. Looked up from germline, CDR1 is LGHDT and CDR2 is YNNKEL (reference sequence). The source is a woman in her 40s with acute COVID-19. Sequences were obtained from PBMCs or T cells enriched from blood (not recorded which). This chain links TRBV3-1 (or the pseudogene TRBV3-2) with TRBJ2-1; 11 positions match TRBD2. CDR3 coding DNA: TGTGCCAGCAGCCTCTTAGCGGGAGGGCCGGGGAATGAGCAGTTCTTC. As protein: CASSLLAGGPGNEQFF.